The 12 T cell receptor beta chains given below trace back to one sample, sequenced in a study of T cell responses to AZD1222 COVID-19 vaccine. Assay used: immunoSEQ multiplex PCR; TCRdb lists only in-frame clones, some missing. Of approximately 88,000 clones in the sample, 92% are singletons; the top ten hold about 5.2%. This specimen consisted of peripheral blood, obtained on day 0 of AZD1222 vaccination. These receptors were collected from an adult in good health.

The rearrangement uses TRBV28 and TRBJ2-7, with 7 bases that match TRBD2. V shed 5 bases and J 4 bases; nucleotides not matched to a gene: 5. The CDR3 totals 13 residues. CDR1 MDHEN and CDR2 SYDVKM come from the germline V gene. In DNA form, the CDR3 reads TGTGCCAGCAGTAAAGCGGGGAGATACGAGCAGTACTTC. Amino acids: CASSKAGRYEQYF. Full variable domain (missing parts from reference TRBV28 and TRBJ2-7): DVKVTQSSRYLVKRTGEKVFLECVQDMDHENMFWYRQDPGLGLRLIYFSYDVKMKEKGDIPEGYSVSREKKERFSLILESASTNQTSMYLCASSKAGRYEQYFGPGTRLTVT.

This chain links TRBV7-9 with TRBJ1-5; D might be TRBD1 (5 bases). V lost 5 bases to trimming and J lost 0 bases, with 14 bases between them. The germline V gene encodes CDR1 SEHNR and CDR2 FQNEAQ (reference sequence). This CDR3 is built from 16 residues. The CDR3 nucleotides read TGTGCCAGCAGCGGCCCCGAGGGGAATAGCAATCAGCCCCAGCATTTT. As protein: CASSGPEGNSNQPQHF.

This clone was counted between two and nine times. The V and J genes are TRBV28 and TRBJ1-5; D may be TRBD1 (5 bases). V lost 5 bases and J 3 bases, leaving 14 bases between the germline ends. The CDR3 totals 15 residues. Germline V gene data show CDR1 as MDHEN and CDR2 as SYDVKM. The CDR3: CASSPGTEYNQPQHF. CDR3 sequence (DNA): TGTGCCAGCAGTCCCGGGACGGAGTACAATCAGCCCCAGCATTTT.

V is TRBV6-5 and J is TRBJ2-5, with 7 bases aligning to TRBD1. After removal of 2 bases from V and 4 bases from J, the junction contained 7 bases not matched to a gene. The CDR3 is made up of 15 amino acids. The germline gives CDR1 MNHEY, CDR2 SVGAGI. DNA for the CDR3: TGTGCCAGCAGTTACCCGGGACAGCCTCGAGAGACCCAGTACTTC. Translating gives CASSYPGQPRETQYF.

CDR3 in amino acids: CASREQGLATYNEQFF. CDR3 coding DNA: TGTGCCAGTAGAGAACAGGGACTAGCGACCTACAATGAGCAGTTCTTC. The chain combines TRBV19 with TRBJ2-1; TRBD2 matches 10 bases. V gave up 6 bases and J gave up 2 bases; unmatched junction bases: 7. Germline V gives CDR1 LNHDA, CDR2 SQIVND (reference sequence). The CDR3 is 16 residues long.

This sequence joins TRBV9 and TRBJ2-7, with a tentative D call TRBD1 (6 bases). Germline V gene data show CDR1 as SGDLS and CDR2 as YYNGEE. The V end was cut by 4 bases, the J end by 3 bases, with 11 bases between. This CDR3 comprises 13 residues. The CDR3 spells CASSPYRDYEQYF. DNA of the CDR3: TGTGCCAGCAGCCCCTACAGGGACTACGAGCAGTACTTC.

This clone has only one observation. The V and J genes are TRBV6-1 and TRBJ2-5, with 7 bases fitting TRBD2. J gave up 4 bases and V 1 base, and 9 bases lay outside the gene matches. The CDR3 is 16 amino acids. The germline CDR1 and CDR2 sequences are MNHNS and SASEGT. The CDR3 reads CASSEGTSRSLETQYF. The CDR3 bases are TGTGCCAGCAGTGAAGGGACTAGTCGGTCGTTAGAGACCCAGTACTTC.

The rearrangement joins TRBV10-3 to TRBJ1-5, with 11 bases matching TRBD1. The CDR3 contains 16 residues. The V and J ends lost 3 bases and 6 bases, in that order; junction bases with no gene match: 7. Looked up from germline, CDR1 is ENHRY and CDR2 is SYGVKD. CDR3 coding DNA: TGTGCCATCAGTGATTTGGACAGGGGGCGTTCTCAGCCCCAGCATTTT. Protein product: CAISDLDRGRSQPQHF.

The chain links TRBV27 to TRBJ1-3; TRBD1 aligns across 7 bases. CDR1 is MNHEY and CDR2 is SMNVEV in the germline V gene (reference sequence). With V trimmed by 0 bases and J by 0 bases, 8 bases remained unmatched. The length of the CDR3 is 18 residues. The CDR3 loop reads CASSLSRGRGPSGNTIYF. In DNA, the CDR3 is TGTGCCAGCAGTTTATCTCGGGGAAGGGGGCCCTCTGGAAACACCATATATTTT.

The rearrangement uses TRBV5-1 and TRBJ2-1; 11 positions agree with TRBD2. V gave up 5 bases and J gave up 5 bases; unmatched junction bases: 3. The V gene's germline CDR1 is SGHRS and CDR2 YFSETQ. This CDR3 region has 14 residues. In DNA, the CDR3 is TGCGCCAGCAGGGGGACTAGCGGCAACAATGAGCAGTTCTTC. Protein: CASRGTSGNNEQFF.

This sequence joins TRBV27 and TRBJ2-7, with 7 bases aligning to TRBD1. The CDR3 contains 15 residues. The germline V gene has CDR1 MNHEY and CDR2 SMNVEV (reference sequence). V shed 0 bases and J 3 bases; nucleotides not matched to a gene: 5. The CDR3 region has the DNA TGTGCCAGCAGTTTATCCCAGGGGGTCGGCTACGAGCAGTACTTC. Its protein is CASSLSQGVGYEQYF.

Written as DNA, the CDR3 is TGTGCCAGCAGCGAATGGGGCGGACAGCCTGGCGAGCAGTACTTC. The encoded protein is CASSEWGGQPGEQYF. This chain connects TRBV14 to TRBJ2-7; D may be TRBD1 (6 bases). Germline-derived CDR1 and CDR2 are SGHDN and FVKESK. The germline V and J ends were trimmed by 5 bases and 6 bases, with 20 bases remaining between them. CDR3 length equals 15 residues.